The rows below give T cell receptor beta chains drawn from one sample of a study of PD-L1 blockade in urothelial cancer. The protocol was immunoSEQ multiplex PCR, while the TCRdb copy is restricted to in-frame clones and leaves out a portion. Here the sample spans tens of thousands of clones, approximately 80% being singletons. Sequenced here: PBMCs, sampled around atezolizumab (anti-PD-L1) treatment. All receptors come from a man between 70 and 80 years old with urothelial cancer. Both conserved end residues are part of each CDR3. Fields, in order: J gene, clone size, D gene, V gene, CDR3 DNA, CDR3 protein. D genes are given only for firm matches. Not every row has a clone size; where given, it reads once, few, many or a size class.

>TRBJ2-1|-|TRBD2|TRBV11-3
TGTGCCAGCAGCTTGGCTAGCGGCAATGAGCAGTTCTTC
CASSLASGNEQFF
>TRBJ2-5|once|TRBD2|TRBV11-2
TGTGCCAGCAGCTTCCTAGCGGGAGGGCCGGAGACCCAGTACTTC
CASSFLAGGPETQYF
>TRBJ1-5|-|-|TRBV7-9
TGTGCCAGCAGCCCGGACGGGGATCAGCCCCAGCATTTT
CASSPDGDQPQHF
>TRBJ2-3|-|TRBD1|TRBV5-6
TGTGCCAGCACCAGGGGGTTGGGCACAGATACGCAGTATTTT
CASTRGLGTDTQYF
>TRBJ2-7|-|-|TRBV27
TGTGCCAGCAGTTTTATGGGGGGTGGCGAGCAGTACTTC
CASSFMGGGEQYF
>TRBJ2-4|-|TRBD1|TRBV19
TGTGCCAGTAGTAACCCCCCGACAGGGCCCAAAAACATTCAGTACTTC
CASSNPPTGPKNIQYF
>TRBJ2-7|-|-|TRBV27
TGTGCCAGCAGTTTATCGGGCAGGGCCTCCTACGAGCAGTACTTC
CASSLSGRASYEQYF
>TRBJ2-7|few|TRBD1|TRBV14
TGTGCCAGCAGCCAACACAGGGGTTCCTACGAGCAGTACTTC
CASSQHRGSYEQYF
>TRBJ1-2|few|-|TRBV6-6
TGTGCCAGCAGGCCCGGGAACTATGGCTACACCTTC
CASRPGNYGYTF
>TRBJ1-5|-|TRBD1|TRBV7-8
TGTGCCAGCAGCCCCTCCCGGCCGGGACAGAGGGGCAATCAGCCCCAGCATTTT
CASSPSRPGQRGNQPQHF
>TRBJ2-2|few|TRBD1|TRBV4-1
TGCGCCAGCAGCCCCCTGACAGGGGCTTTTGTCGGGGAGCTGTTTTTT
CASSPLTGAFVGELFF
>TRBJ2-7|-|TRBD1|TRBV5-1
TGCGCCAGCAGCACCGGACAGGGCCGAGGGAACGAGCAGTACTTC
CASSTGQGRGNEQYF
>TRBJ2-5|-|TRBD1|TRBV5-4
TGTGCCAGCAGCCCCCGGGGACAGGGCTGGGGACAAGAGACCCAGTACTTC
CASSPRGQGWGQETQYF
>TRBJ2-7|-|-|TRBV4-2
TGTGCCAGCAGCCAAGATAAAATAGGAGTTTCCTCCTACGAGCAGTACTTC
CASSQDKIGVSSYEQYF
>TRBJ1-5|-|-|TRBV19
TGTGCCAGTAGCCACGGGACTGGGGACAATCAGCCCCAGCATTTT
CASSHGTGDNQPQHF